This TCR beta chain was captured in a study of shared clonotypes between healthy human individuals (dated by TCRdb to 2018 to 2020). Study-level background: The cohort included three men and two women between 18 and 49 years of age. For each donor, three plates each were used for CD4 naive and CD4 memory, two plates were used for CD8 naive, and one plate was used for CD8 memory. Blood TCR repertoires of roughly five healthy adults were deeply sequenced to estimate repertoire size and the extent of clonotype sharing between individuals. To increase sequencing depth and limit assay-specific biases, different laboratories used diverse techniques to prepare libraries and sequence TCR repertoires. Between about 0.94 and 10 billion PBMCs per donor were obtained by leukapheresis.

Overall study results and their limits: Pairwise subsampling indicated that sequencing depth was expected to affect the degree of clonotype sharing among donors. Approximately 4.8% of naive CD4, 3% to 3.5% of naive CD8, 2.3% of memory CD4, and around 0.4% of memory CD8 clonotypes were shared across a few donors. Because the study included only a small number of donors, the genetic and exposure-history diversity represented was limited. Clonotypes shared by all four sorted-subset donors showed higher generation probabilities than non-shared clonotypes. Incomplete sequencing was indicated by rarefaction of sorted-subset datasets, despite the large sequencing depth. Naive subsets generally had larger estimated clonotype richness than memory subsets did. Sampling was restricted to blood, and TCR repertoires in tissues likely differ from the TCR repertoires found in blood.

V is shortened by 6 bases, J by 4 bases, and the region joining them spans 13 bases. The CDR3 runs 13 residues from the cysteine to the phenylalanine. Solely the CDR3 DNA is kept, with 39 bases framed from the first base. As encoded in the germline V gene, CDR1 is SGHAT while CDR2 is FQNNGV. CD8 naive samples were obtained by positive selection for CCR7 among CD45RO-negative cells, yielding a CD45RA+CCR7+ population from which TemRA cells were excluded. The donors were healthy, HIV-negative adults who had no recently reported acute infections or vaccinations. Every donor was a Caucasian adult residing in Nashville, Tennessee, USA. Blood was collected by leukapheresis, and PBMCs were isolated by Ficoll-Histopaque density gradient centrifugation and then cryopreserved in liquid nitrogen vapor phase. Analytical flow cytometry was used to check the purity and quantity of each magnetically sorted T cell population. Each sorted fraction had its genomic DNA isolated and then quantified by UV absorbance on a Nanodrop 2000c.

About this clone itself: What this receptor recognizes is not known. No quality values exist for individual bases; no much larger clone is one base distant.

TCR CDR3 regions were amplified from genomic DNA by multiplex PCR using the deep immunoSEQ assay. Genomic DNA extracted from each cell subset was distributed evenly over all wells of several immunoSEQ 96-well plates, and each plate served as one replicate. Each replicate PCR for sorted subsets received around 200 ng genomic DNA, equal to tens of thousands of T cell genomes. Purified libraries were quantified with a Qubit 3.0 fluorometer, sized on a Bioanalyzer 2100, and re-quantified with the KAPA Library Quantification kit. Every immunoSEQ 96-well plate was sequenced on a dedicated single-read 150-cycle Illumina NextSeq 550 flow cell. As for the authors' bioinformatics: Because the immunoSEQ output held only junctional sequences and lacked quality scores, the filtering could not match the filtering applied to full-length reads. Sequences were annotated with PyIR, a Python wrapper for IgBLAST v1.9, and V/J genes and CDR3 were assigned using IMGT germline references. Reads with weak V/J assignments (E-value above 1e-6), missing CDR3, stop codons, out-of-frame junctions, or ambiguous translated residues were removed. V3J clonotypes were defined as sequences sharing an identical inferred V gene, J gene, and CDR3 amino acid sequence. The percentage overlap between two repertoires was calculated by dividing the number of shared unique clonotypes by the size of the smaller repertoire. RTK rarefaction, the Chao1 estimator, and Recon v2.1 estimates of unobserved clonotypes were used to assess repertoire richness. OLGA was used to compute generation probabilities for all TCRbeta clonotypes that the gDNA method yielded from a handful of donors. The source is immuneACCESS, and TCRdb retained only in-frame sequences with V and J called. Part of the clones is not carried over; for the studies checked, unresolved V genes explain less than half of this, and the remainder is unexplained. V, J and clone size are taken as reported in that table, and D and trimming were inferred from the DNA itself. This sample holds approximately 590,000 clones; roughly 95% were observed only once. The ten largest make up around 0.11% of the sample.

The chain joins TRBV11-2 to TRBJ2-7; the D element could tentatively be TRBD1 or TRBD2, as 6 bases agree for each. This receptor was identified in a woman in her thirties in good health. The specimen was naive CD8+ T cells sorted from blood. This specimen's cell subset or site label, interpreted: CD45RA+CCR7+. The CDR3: CASRDGGGYEQYF. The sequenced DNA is TGTGCCAGCAGGGATGGAGGGGGATACGAGCAGTACTTC.